This is a list of T cell receptor beta chains from one sample in a study of a mutant IDH1 vaccine in newly diagnosed glioma. Clones were read by immunoSEQ multiplex PCR, and TCRdb kept only the in-frame ones, dropping some. The sample has roughly 130,000 clones; around four fifths are singletons. Their antigen targets remain unknown. The sequenced sample was PBMCs, obtained from a glioma patient whose treatment included an IDH1 peptide vaccine. These receptors were taken from a man aged 35 to 55 with glioma. The CDR3 runs from the conserved cysteine through the conserved F or W. The order of the fields is J gene, clone size, D gene, V gene, CDR3 DNA, CDR3 protein. A D gene is named only where the DNA matches it firmly. Clone sizes are given selectively: once, few, many, or a class where the clone is expanded.

>TRBJ2-7|NA|TRBD1|TRBV19
TGTGCCAGTAACCCCCGGGACAGATCCTACGAGCAGTACTTC
CASNPRDRSYEQYF
>TRBJ1-2|NA|TRBD1|TRBV11-2
TGTGCCAGCAGCATCAACAGGGGGCTGGGCTATGGCTACACCTTC
CASSINRGLGYGYTF
>TRBJ2-7|NA|NA|TRBV7-2
TGTGCCAGCAGCTTAGCCACAGCTCGTAGCTCCTACGAGCAGTACTTC
CASSLATARSSYEQYF
>TRBJ1-2|NA|TRBD1|TRBV7-9
TGTGCCAGCAGCCAACAGGGGGCAGGCTATGGCTACACCTTC
CASSQQGAGYGYTF
>TRBJ1-1|few|NA|TRBV7-6
TGTGCCAGCAGCTTAGCCGGGACCGCGAACACTGAAGCTTTCTTT
CASSLAGTANTEAFF
>TRBJ1-5|NA|NA|TRBV2
TGTGCCAGCAGGGGGGCAGGCACCAGCAATCAGCCCCAGCATTTT
CASRGAGTSNQPQHF
>TRBJ2-7|NA|TRBD2|TRBV5-4
TGTGCCAGCAGCTTGACTAGCGGCTCCTACGAGCAGTACTTC
CASSLTSGSYEQYF
>TRBJ2-3|NA|TRBD2|TRBV30
TGTGCCTGGAGTGTCCTAGCGGGGATCACAGATACGCAGTATTTT
CAWSVLAGITDTQYF
>TRBJ1-5|NA|NA|TRBV7-6
TGTGCCAGCAGCTTAGTCCCAGGGGTTTATCAGCCCCAGCATTTT
CASSLVPGVYQPQHF
>TRBJ1-2|few|NA|TRBV7-2
TGTGCCAGCACCCTCGTGGCAGGGAAGAAAGGGGGCTACACCTTC
CASTLVAGKKGGYTF
>TRBJ1-1|NA|NA|TRBV4-3
TGCGCCAGCAGCCAAGGGAGGTGGACTGAAGCTTTCTTT
CASSQGRWTEAFF
>TRBJ2-5|NA|NA|TRBV9
TGTGCCAGCAGCGTAGAGGCTTGGGGACTTCAAGAGACCCAGTACTTC
CASSVEAWGLQETQYF
>TRBJ2-7|NA|TRBD2|TRBV18
TGTGCCAGCTCACCCAACCGCGGCGGGAGTTTTGGCTCCTACGAGCAGTACTTC
CASSPNRGGSFGSYEQYF
>TRBJ1-2|NA|NA|TRBV29-1
TGCAGCGTCCGAGATGGGTCGGACGGCTACACCTTC
CSVRDGSDGYTF
>TRBJ1-2|few|NA|TRBV6-5
TGTGCCAGCAGTGGTCCCGCAAGGGGCTACACCTTC
CASSGPARGYTF
>TRBJ2-7|NA|NA|TRBV7-8
TGTGCCAGCAGGGGGGGAGGTATTTACGAGCAGTACTTC
CASRGGGIYEQYF